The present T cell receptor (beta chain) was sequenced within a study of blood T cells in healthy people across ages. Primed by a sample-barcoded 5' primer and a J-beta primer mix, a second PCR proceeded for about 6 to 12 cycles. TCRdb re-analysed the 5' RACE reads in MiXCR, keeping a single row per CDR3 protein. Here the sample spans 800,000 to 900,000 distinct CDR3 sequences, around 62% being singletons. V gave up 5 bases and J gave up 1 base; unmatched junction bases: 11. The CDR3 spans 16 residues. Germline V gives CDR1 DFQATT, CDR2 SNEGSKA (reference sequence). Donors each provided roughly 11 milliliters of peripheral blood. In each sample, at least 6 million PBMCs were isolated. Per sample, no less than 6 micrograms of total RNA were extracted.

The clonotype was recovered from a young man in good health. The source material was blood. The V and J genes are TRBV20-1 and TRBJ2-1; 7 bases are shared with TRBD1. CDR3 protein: CSAPGGAGRSYNEQFF. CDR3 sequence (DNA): TGCAGTGCTCCAGGGGGAGCCGGAAGATCCTACAATGAGCAGTTCTTC.